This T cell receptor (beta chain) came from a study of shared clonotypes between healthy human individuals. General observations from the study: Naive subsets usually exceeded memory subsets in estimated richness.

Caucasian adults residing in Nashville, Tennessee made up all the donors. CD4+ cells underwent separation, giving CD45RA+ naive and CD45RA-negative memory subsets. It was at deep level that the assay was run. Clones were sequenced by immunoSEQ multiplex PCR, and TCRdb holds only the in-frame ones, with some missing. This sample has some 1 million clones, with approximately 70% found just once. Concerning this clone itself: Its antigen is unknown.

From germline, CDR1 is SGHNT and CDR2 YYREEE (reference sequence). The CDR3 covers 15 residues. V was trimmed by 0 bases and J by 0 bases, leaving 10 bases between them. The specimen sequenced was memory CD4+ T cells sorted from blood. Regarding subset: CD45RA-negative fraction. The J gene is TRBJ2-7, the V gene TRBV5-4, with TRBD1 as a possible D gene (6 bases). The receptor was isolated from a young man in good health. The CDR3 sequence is CASSLAGTTSYEQYF. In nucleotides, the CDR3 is TGTGCCAGCAGCTTGGCCGGGACAACCTCCTACGAGCAGTACTTC.